Listed here are 26 T cell receptor beta chains from one sample, sequenced in a study of blood T cells in healthy people across ages. A second PCR of about 7 to 12 cycles used a sample-barcoded 5' primer and a J-beta primer mix. TCRdb re-called the 5' RACE reads with MiXCR, one entry per CDR3 protein. The repertoire holds over 1,200,000 distinct CDR3 sequences, with approximately 63% as singletons. Sequenced material: blood. Receptor source: a man aged 18 to 30 in good health.

The V gene is TRBV20-1, the J gene TRBJ1-1; D perhaps matches TRBD1 (5 bases). This CDR3 contains 13 residues. V lost 5 bases and J lost 5, with 15 bases in between. In germline, CDR1 is DFQATT, CDR2 SNEGSKA (reference sequence). The chain's CDR3 is CSALRDLNTEAFF. CDR3 coding DNA: TGCAGTGCTCTCCGGGACCTAAATACTGAAGCTTTCTTT.

This clonotype was seen a single time. The chain has TRBV20-1 and TRBJ2-1, with a possible D match to TRBD1 (7 bases). In germline, CDR1 is DFQATT, CDR2 SNEGSKA (reference sequence). The CDR3 totals 14 residues. Trimming took 6 bases from V and 3 from J, leaving 15 bases between them. The CDR3 here is CSAYPGGGYNEQFF. The CDR3 DNA sequence: TGCAGTGCCTATCCAGGGGGAGGCTACAATGAGCAGTTCTTC.

This clonotype was counted a few times. The chain recombines TRBV6-2 or TRBV6-3 with TRBJ2-3; 7 bases align to TRBD1. Germline V gene data show CDR1 as MNHEY and CDR2 as SVGEGT. V trimming: 8 bases; J trimming: 1 base; junction bases outside the gene matches: 3. The CDR3 contains 13 residues. The CDR3: CASHRGGTDTQYF. The CDR3 coding sequence is TGTGCCAGCCACAGGGGCGGCACAGATACGCAGTATTTT.

This chain joins TRBV7-9 and TRBJ2-4; the match to TRBD2 covers 9 bases. The germline gives CDR1 SEHNR, CDR2 FQNEAQ (reference sequence). CDR3 length equals 15 residues. J gave up 5 bases and V 2 bases, and 4 bases lay outside the gene matches. Here the CDR3 DNA reads TGTGCCAGCAGCTTACATACTAGCGGGCAAAACATTCAGTACTTC. Translating gives CASSLHTSGQNIQYF.

V usage is TRBV18 and J usage is TRBJ2-3; TRBD1 or TRBD2 may be the D gene (5 bases each). V lost 2 bases to trimming and J lost 0 bases, with 12 bases between them. In germline, CDR1 is KGHSH, CDR2 LQKENI. The CDR3 loop spans 16 amino acids. The CDR3 sequence: CASSPRGTASTDTQYF. The CDR3 region has the DNA TGTGCCAGCTCACCAAGAGGGACCGCTAGCACAGATACGCAGTATTTT.

This clonotype was observed a few times. The CDR3 DNA reads TGTGCCAGCAGCTACTATGGGAGGGCCGAGCAGTACTTC. Residues: CASSYYGRAEQYF. The chain uses TRBV7-2 and TRBJ2-5; 7 bases agree with TRBD2. The end of the DNA is better explained by TRBJ2-7, so the J call may be wrong. The CDR3 is made up of 13 amino acids. Germline V lookup: CDR1 SGHTA, CDR2 FQGNSA.

The V gene is TRBV3-1, the J gene TRBJ1-1; unclear D gene. The CDR3 loop spans 17 amino acids. Germline CDR1 and CDR2: LGHDT and YNNKEL (reference sequence). Trimming shortened V by 3 bases and J by 1 base, and 18 bases separated the two germline ends. The CDR3 bases are TGTGCCAGCAGCCAGGTGTTGGGTTCGGTAAAGAACACTGAAGCTTTCTTT. The encoded protein is CASSQVLGSVKNTEAFF.

The rearrangement joins TRBV28 to TRBJ1-4, with 9 positions matching TRBD1. This CDR3 has 17 amino acids. V was pared by 6 bases and J by 4 bases, with 12 bases of the junction left unmatched. Germline V CDR1 and CDR2: MDHEN, SYDVKM. The CDR3 sequence: CASRNRGQGAFNEKLFF. The CDR3 DNA follows: TGTGCCAGCAGGAACCGGGGACAGGGAGCCTTTAATGAAAAACTGTTTTTT.

J is TRBJ2-5 and V is TRBV10-3; the D call may be TRBD1 or TRBD2 (5 bases each). The germline CDR1 and CDR2 sequences are ENHRY and SYGVKD. This CDR3 region has 14 residues. The germline V and J ends were trimmed by 7 bases and 2 bases, with 14 bases remaining between them. The CDR3 loop reads CAIMGEQSQETQYF. CDR3 bases: TGTGCCATCATGGGGGAGCAGAGTCAAGAGACCCAGTACTTC.

V gene TRBV20-1 combines with J gene TRBJ2-1; 7 bases match TRBD2. The CDR3 contains 13 residues. From germline, CDR1 is DFQATT and CDR2 SNEGSKA (reference sequence). CDR3 region: CSSLAEDYNEQFF. Here the CDR3 DNA reads TGCAGCTCTCTAGCGGAAGACTACAATGAGCAGTTCTTC.

This clonotype was observed a single time. The chain employs TRBV28 and TRBJ2-1, with 8 bases aligning to TRBD2. This CDR3 is 15 amino acids long. V lost 8 bases, J lost 10 bases, and 16 bases stayed unmatched. Per the germline V gene, CDR1 is MDHEN and CDR2 is SYDVKM. In DNA, the CDR3 is TGTGCCAGCTCTGATCCGGGACTAGTCTCGGGGGAGCAGTTCTTC. It is translated as CASSDPGLVSGEQFF.

This clonotype has a handful of counts. The chain links TRBV29-1 to TRBJ1-2; TRBD1 might be the D (6 bases). The CDR3 is made up of 14 amino acids. The germline V gene encodes CDR1 SQVTM and CDR2 ANQGSEA. Trimming removed 7 bases at V and 7 bases at J, with 22 bases between. The CDR3: CSAIPHRALFGYTF. In DNA form, the CDR3 reads TGCAGCGCCATACCCCACAGGGCGCTTTTTGGCTACACCTTC.

The chain recombines TRBV28 with TRBJ2-6; TRBD1 agrees at 11 bases. Germline CDR1 is MDHEN and CDR2 is SYDVKM. The CDR3 extends over 19 amino acids. V gave up 4 bases and J gave up 0 bases; unmatched junction bases: 8. CDR3 nucleotide sequence: TGTGCCAGCAGTTCTATTTCCGGGACAGGGGGCTCTGGGGCCAACGTCCTGACTTTC. It specifies CASSSISGTGGSGANVLTF.

The J gene is TRBJ1-4, the V gene TRBV20-1; D remains unclear. The V end was cut by 2 bases, the J end by 0 bases, with 10 bases between. The CDR3 totals 15 residues. Germline CDR1 is DFQATT and CDR2 is SNEGSKA (reference sequence). The CDR3 DNA sequence: TGCAGTGCTAGACCTTTCGGGGCAACTAATGAAAAACTGTTTTTT. This translates into CSARPFGATNEKLFF.

The rearrangement uses TRBV14 and TRBJ2-7, with 10 bases that match TRBD1. The V and J ends lost 4 bases and 2 bases, in that order; junction bases with no gene match: 14. The germline V gene has CDR1 SGHDN and CDR2 FVKESK. CDR3 size: 18 residues. The CDR3 DNA follows: TGTGCCAGCAGCCCGCATGGGACAGGGGTAAGCAACACCTACGAGCAGTACTTC. Its translation: CASSPHGTGVSNTYEQYF.

The chain has TRBV5-5 and TRBJ1-6; D remains unclear. The CDR3 has 14 amino acids. Trimming took off 2 bases at V and 7 bases at J, with 10 bases between the two ends. CDR1 is SGHKS and CDR2 is YYEKEE in the germline V gene (reference sequence). The CDR3 DNA reads TGTGCCAGCAGCTTCGAACACGTCAATTCACCCCTCCACTTT. It is translated as CASSFEHVNSPLHF.

This chain connects TRBV20-1 to TRBJ2-5; 9 positions match TRBD2. Germline V lookup: CDR1 DFQATT, CDR2 SNEGSKA (reference sequence). The J segment lost 1 base and the V segment lost 0 bases, leaving 9 bases of the junction unmatched. This CDR3 comprises 17 residues. The CDR3 region is CSARDPSAGGIQETQYF. The DNA for the CDR3 is TGCAGTGCTAGAGACCCTAGCGCGGGGGGGATCCAAGAGACCCAGTACTTC.

The rearrangement links TRBV7-9 to TRBJ1-2; 8 nucleotides line up with TRBD1. This CDR3 comprises 14 residues. J gave up 8 bases and V 5 bases, and 10 bases lay outside the gene matches. CDR1 and CDR2 (germline): SEHNR, FQNEAQ (reference sequence). CDR3 in DNA: TGTGCCAGCAGCCCCCGGGACAGGCCGTTGGGCTACACCTTC. Translation: CASSPRDRPLGYTF.

The chain's CDR3 is CASRQGGNIQYF. CDR3 DNA sequence: TGTGCCAGCAGACAGGGGGGGAACATTCAGTACTTC. The chain recombines TRBV11-2 with TRBJ2-4, with a tentative D call TRBD1 (8 bases). CDR1 is SGHAT and CDR2 is FQNNGV in the germline V gene. The CDR3 length is 12 residues. Trimming took off 6 bases at V and 7 bases at J, with 10 bases between the two ends.

This sequence joins TRBV6-1 and TRBJ1-6, with 7 bases aligning to TRBD1. Germline CDR1 is MNHNS and CDR2 is SASEGT. The CDR3 extends over 15 amino acids. With 8 bases clipped from V and 5 bases from J, the junction kept 9 bases outside the gene matches. CDR3 sequence reads: CASLLTGIHNSPLHF. The CDR3 bases are TGTGCCAGCCTACTGACAGGGATACATAATTCACCCCTCCACTTT.

The J gene is TRBJ1-1, the V gene TRBV20-1; D gene unclear. The CDR3 has 14 amino acids. Germline values: CDR1 DFQATT, CDR2 SNEGSKA (reference sequence). Trimming took 0 bases from V and 4 from J, leaving 12 bases between them. CDR3 loop: CSARERLGSTEAFF. The CDR3 DNA sequence: TGCAGTGCTAGAGAACGATTGGGTAGCACTGAAGCTTTCTTT.

The chain combines TRBV4-1 with TRBJ2-1, with a tentative D call TRBD2 (5 bases). Germline V gene lookup returns CDR1 MGHRA and CDR2 YSYEKL. Trimming pared 0 bases from V and 10 bases from J, leaving 19 bases between. The CDR3 loop spans 16 amino acids. The CDR3 here is CASSQDPGSGGYEQFF. CDR3 in DNA: TGCGCCAGCAGCCAAGATCCGGGATCAGGAGGATACGAGCAGTTCTTC.

This clonotype was observed a single time. This chain uses TRBV5-6 with TRBJ2-7; D might be TRBD1 (5 bases). The V gene's germline CDR1 is SGHDT and CDR2 YYEEEE. V was shortened by 4 bases and J by 6 bases, with 14 bases between the two germline ends. CDR3 length: 13 residues. The CDR3 coding sequence is TGTGCCAGCAGCACGGACACGACCCGCGAGCAGTACTTC. This encodes CASSTDTTREQYF.

The J gene is TRBJ2-7, the V gene TRBV20-1; D may be TRBD1 (6 bases). Germline lookup yields CDR1 DFQATT and CDR2 SNEGSKA (reference sequence). The CDR3 spans 14 residues. V gave up 6 bases and J gave up 0 bases, with 15 bases separating them. The CDR3, as DNA: TGCAGTGCCACTGACCGGGACACCTCCTACGAGCAGTACTTC. Protein: CSATDRDTSYEQYF.

This sequence joins TRBV29-1 and TRBJ2-7, with 11 bases that match TRBD1. The CDR3 length is 16 residues. From germline, CDR1 is SQVTM and CDR2 ANQGSEA. Losses at the gene ends were 1 base for V and 1 base for J; bases not matched to a gene: 6. Here the CDR3 DNA reads TGCAGCGTTGAAGGGGGACAGGGGGACGGTTCCTACGAGCAGTACTTC. Translating it yields CSVEGGQGDGSYEQYF.

The J gene is TRBJ2-1, the V gene TRBV20-1, with TRBD2 matching over 8 bases. CDR1 and CDR2 from the germline V gene are DFQATT and SNEGSKA (reference sequence). There are 15 residues in the CDR3. V lost 3 bases and J lost 4; bases outside the gene matches: 8. The CDR3 sequence is CSASDTSGLYNEQFF. CDR3 DNA sequence: TGCAGTGCTAGCGATACTAGCGGCTTATACAATGAGCAGTTCTTC.